This T cell receptor beta chain emerged from a study of PD-L1 blockade in urothelial cancer. The repertoire was sequenced with immunoSEQ multiplex PCR; TCRdb's copy has only in-frame clones and lacks some. The table includes 100,000 or so clones, around 90% detected once. From germline, CDR1 is ENHRY and CDR2 SYGVKD. The V gene end was trimmed by 7 bases and the J gene end by 4 bases; junction bases not matched to a gene: 4. CDR3 length: 13 residues. This chain links TRBV10-3 with TRBJ1-3; the match to TRBD1 covers 7 bases. Sequencing was performed on PBMCs, taken around atezolizumab (anti-PD-L1) treatment. The receptor comes from a woman of 80 years or more with urothelial cancer. The CDR3 loop is CAITLDRGNTIYF. The CDR3 DNA follows: TGTGCCATCACCCTGGACAGGGGAAACACCATATATTTT.